A selection of T cell receptor beta chains follows, all from one sample in a study of T cells in Graves' hyperthyroidism and ophthalmopathy. TCRdb used MiXCR to reprocess the multiplex PCR reads, holding one entry per CDR3 protein. The sample has around 300,000 distinct CDR3 sequences, more than 11% seen once. Material for sequencing was blood. All receptors derive from a woman under 40 with Graves' hyperthyroidism. The CDR3 runs from the conserved cysteine through the conserved F or W. A D gene is named only where the DNA matches it firmly. Some rows have no size entry. The others give once, few or many, or a class for an expanded clone.

clone size | J gene | V gene | D gene | CDR3 protein | CDR3 DNA
many | TRBJ2-1 | TRBV7-3 | TRBD2 | CASSQSGSLNEQFF | TGTGCCAGCAGCCAAAGCGGGAGTTTGAATGAGCAGTTCTTC
. | TRBJ2-3 | TRBV4-1 | . | CASSPLSRVTGPDTQYF | TGCGCCAGCAGCCCACTGAGCCGGGTCACCGGCCCAGATACGCAGTATTTT
few | TRBJ2-1 | TRBV2 | . | CASRSREQFF | TGTGCCAGCAGGTCCCGGGAGCAGTTCTTC
many | TRBJ2-1 | TRBV7-8 | TRBD1 | CASSPTGGNNEQFF | TGTGCCAGCAGCCCGACAGGGGGGAACAATGAGCAGTTCTTC
few | TRBJ2-7 | TRBV3-1 | . | CASSQDVRGYEQYF | TGTGCCAGCAGCCAAGATGTCAGGGGCTACGAGCAGTACTTC
. | TRBJ1-1 | TRBV19 | TRBD1 | CASKGAAHPREAFF | TGTGCCAGTAAGGGGGCAGCCCACCCCCGTGAAGCTTTCTTT
. | TRBJ2-1 | TRBV12-3/TRBV12-4 | . | CASSYSPLSYNEQFF | TGTGCCAGCAGTTACTCTCCACTCTCCTACAATGAGCAGTTCTTC
many | TRBJ2-2 | TRBV28 | TRBD2 | CASTVGTTNTGELFF | TGTGCCAGCACCGTCGGGACTACAAACACCGGGGAGCTGTTTTTT
. | TRBJ1-2 | TRBV6-4 | . | CASSDSAGASYGYTF | TGTGCCAGCAGTGACTCAGCCGGGGCGAGCTATGGCTACACCTTC
. | TRBJ1-1 | TRBV5-1 | . | CASSRFTGLNTEAFF | TGCGCCAGCAGCAGATTCACAGGACTCAACACTGAAGCTTTCTTT
. | TRBJ2-1 | TRBV5-1 | TRBD2 | CASSLFGGRPEQFF | TGCGCCAGCAGCTTGTTTGGCGGGAGGCCTGAGCAGTTCTTC
many | TRBJ1-2 | TRBV20-1 | . | CSVIYGYTF | TGCAGTGTGATCTATGGCTACACCTTC
many | TRBJ2-1 | TRBV5-1 | . | CASSLRPNEQFF | TGCGCCAGCAGCTTGCGACCCAATGAGCAGTTCTTC
many | TRBJ2-3 | TRBV12-3/TRBV12-4 | TRBD2 | CASTASGLSTDPTDTQYF | TGTGCCAGCACCGCTAGCGGGCTATCCACCGACCCCACAGATACGCAGTATTTT
few | TRBJ2-5 | TRBV28 | . | CASSQRGILRETQYF | TGTGCCAGCAGTCAAAGGGGTATTTTAAGAGAGACCCAGTACTTC
few | TRBJ2-3 | TRBV6-4 | TRBD2 | CASSVLAGDTQYF | TGTGCCAGCAGTGTACTAGCGGGAGATACGCAGTATTTT
. | TRBJ1-1 | TRBV29-1 | TRBD1 | CSVPQQGLYTEAFF | TGCAGCGTTCCGCAACAGGGGCTGTACACTGAAGCTTTCTTT
many | TRBJ2-5 | TRBV6-1 | TRBD2 | CASRPRTSGSATQYF | TGTGCCAGCAGACCTAGGACTAGCGGGAGCGCGACCCAGTACTTC
many | TRBJ1-1 | TRBV2 | . | CASSVDRPNTEAFF | TGTGCCAGCAGCGTTGACAGGCCGAACACTGAAGCTTTCTTT
many | TRBJ2-3 | TRBV29-1 | TRBD2 | CSVEGIAGVTDTQYF | TGCAGCGTTGAAGGAATAGCGGGAGTCACAGATACGCAGTATTTT
many | TRBJ1-1 | TRBV12-3/TRBV12-4 | . | CASSLSNRVNTEAFF | TGTGCCAGCAGTTTGAGTAATCGAGTTAACACTGAAGCTTTCTTT
. | TRBJ2-6 | TRBV4-3 | . | CASSQDRGANVLTF | TGCGCCAGCAGCCAAGACCGTGGGGCCAACGTCCTGACTTTC
many | TRBJ1-2 | TRBV2 | . | CASSLVSGSNYGYTF | TGTGCCAGCAGTCTTGTATCGGGGTCAAACTATGGCTACACCTTC
. | TRBJ2-3 | TRBV2 | . | CASTSGSIDTQYF | TGTGCCAGCACCTCCGGGTCCATAGATACGCAGTATTTT
many | TRBJ1-6 | TRBV6-2/TRBV6-3 | TRBD1 | CASSPTGEGSPLHF | TGTGCCAGCAGCCCTACAGGGGAAGGTTCACCCCTCCACTTT
many | TRBJ2-5 | TRBV29-1 | . | CSVEENQGGETQYF | TGCAGCGTTGAAGAGAACCAGGGGGGAGAGACCCAGTACTTC
many | TRBJ2-3 | TRBV30 | . | CAWKRPRAGSTDTQYF | TGTGCCTGGAAGCGCCCGCGCGCAGGGAGCACAGATACGCAGTATTTT